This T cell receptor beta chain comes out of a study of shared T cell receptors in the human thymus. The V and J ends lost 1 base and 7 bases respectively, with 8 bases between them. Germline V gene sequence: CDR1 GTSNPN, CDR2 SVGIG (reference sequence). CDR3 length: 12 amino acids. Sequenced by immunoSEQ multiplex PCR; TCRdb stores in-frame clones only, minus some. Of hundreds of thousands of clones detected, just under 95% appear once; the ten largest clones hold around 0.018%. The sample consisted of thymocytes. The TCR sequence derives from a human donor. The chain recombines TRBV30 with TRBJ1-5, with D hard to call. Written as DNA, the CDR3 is TGTGCCTGGAGTGGGTGGCAACAGCCCCAGCATTTT. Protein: CAWSGWQQPQHF.